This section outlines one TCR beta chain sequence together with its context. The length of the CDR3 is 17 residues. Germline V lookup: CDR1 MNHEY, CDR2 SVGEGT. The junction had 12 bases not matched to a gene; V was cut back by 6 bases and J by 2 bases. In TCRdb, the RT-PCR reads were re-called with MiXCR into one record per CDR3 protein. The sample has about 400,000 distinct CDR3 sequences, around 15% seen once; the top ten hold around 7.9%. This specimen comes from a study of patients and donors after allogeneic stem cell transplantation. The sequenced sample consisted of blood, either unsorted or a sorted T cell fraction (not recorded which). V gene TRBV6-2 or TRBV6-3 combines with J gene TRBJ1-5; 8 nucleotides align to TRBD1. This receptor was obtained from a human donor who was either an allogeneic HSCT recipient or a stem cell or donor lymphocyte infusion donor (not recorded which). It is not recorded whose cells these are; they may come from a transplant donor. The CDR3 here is CASRAIAGGAGNQPQHF. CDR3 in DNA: TGTGCCAGCAGGGCAATAGCAGGGGGCGCGGGCAATCAGCCCCAGCATTTT.